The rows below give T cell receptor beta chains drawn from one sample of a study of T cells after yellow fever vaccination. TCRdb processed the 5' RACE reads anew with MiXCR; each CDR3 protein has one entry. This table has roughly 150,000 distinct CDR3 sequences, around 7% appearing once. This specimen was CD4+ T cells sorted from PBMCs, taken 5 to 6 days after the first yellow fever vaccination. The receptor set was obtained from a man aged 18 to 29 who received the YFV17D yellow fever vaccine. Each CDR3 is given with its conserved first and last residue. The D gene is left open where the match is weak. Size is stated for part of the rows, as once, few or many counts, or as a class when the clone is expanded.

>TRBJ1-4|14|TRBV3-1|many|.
CASSPGRTNEKLFF
TGTGCCAGCAGTCCAGGGAGAACTAATGAAAAACTGTTTTTT
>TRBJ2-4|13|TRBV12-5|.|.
CVTWGWAIKIQYF
TGTGTCACCTGGGGGTGGGCCATAAAGATTCAGTACTTC
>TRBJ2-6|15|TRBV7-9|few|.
CASSFPGNGANVLTF
TGTGCCAGCAGCTTTCCAGGGAATGGGGCCAACGTCCTGACTTTC
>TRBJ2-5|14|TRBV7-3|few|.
CASSHGTPGETQYF
TGTGCCAGCAGCCATGGGACGCCTGGGGAGACCCAGTACTTC
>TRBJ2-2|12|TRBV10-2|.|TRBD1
CATRQGPGELFF
TGCGCCACCAGACAGGGGCCCGGGGAGCTGTTTTTT
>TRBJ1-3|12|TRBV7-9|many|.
CASSTSGNTIYF
TGTGCCAGCAGCACCTCTGGAAACACCATATATTTT
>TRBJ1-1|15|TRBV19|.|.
CASVDGGGMNTEAFF
TGTGCCAGCGTAGACGGGGGGGGAATGAACACTGAAGCTTTCTTT
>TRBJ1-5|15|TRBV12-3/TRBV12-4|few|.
CASSPGGRSNQPQHF
TGTGCCAGCAGTCCGGGAGGGCGGTCGAATCAGCCCCAGCATTTT
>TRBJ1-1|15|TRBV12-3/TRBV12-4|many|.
CASSGSGTRGTEAFF
TGTGCCAGCAGTGGATCCGGGACAAGGGGGACTGAAGCTTTCTTT
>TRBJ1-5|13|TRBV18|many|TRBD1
CASSGQGNQPQHF
TGTGCCAGCTCGGGACAGGGGAATCAGCCCCAGCATTTT
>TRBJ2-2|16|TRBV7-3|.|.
CASSPSHGAGTGELFF
TGTGCCAGCAGCCCCTCTCACGGGGCGGGGACCGGGGAGCTGTTTTTT
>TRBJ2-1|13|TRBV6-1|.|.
CASSETPGTEQFF
TGTGCCAGCAGTGAAACGCCCGGGACGGAGCAGTTCTTC
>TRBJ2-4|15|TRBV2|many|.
CASSLLGIAKNIQYF
TGTGCCAGTAGCCTCCTAGGGATAGCCAAAAACATTCAGTACTTC
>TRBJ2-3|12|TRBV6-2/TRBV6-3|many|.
CASSYVADTQYF
TGTGCCAGCAGTTACGTGGCAGATACGCAGTATTTT
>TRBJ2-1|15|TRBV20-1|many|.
CSARELDSSYNEQFF
TGCAGTGCTAGAGAATTAGATTCCTCCTACAATGAGCAGTTCTTC
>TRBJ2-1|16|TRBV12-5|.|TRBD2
CASGLVLAGGYNEQFF
TGTGCTAGTGGTTTGGTACTGGCGGGGGGATACAATGAGCAGTTCTTC
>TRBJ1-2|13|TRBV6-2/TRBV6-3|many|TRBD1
CATRDRVLEGYTF
TGTGCCACCCGGGACAGGGTGTTGGAGGGCTACACCTTC
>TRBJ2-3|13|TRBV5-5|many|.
CASSFDGPDTQYF
TGTGCCAGCAGCTTCGACGGGCCAGATACGCAGTATTTT
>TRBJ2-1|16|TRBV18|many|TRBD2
CASSPASGGAGIEQFF
TGTGCCAGCTCACCAGCTAGCGGGGGGGCCGGTATTGAGCAGTTCTTC
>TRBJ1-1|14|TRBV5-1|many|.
CASSGGGGETEAFF
TGCGCCAGCAGCGGGGGCGGTGGGGAGACTGAAGCTTTCTTT
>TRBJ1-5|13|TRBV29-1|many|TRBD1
CSVQQGNAQPQHF
TGCAGCGTACAACAGGGGAATGCCCAGCCCCAGCATTTT
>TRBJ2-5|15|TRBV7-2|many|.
CASSWGGGPQETQYF
TGTGCCAGCAGCTGGGGTGGGGGGCCCCAAGAGACCCAGTACTTC
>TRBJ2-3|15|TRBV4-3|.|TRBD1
CASSQRTGFTDTQYF
TGCGCCAGCAGCCAAAGGACAGGGTTCACAGATACGCAGTATTTT